The 31 T cell receptor beta chains listed next were all sequenced from one sample in a study of T cell repertoires in cytomegalovirus infection. TCRdb re-called the reads with MiXCR, one entry per CDR3 protein. The table has 750,000 to 900,000 distinct CDR3 sequences, approximately 32% seen once; the top ten hold under 15%. The antigens for these receptors are not known. Material: cultured CD8+ T cells from PBMCs, obtained from culture after CMV antigen stimulation. The receptors stem from a human donor in good health (CMV status not recorded). Some clones in this sample may be carry-over from other donors' samples.

The chain is built from TRBV5-4 and TRBJ2-3, with 8 bases fitting TRBD1. The CDR3 is 15 residues long. V lost 3 bases and J lost 2; bases outside the gene matches: 5. Per the germline V gene, CDR1 is SGHNT and CDR2 is YYREEE (reference sequence). The CDR3 sequence: CASSSTGDITDTQYF. CDR3 bases: TGTGCCAGCAGCTCGACAGGGGACATCACAGATACGCAGTATTTT.

The chain uses TRBV12-3 or TRBV12-4 and TRBJ1-5; possibly TRBD1 for D (6 bases). Trimming stripped 11 bases from V and 3 bases from J, with 14 bases between. This CDR3 region has 13 residues. The chain's CDR3 is CASKAGDNQPQHF. CDR3 sequence (DNA): TGTGCCTCGAAGGCAGGGGACAATCAGCCCCAGCATTTT.

This clonotype was counted between two and nine times. This sequence joins TRBV19 and TRBJ1-1; the match to TRBD1 covers 7 bases. The CDR3 length is 15 residues. Looked up from germline, CDR1 is LNHDA and CDR2 is SQIVND (reference sequence). Trimming at V came to 7 bases and at J to 2 bases, leaving 10 bases not matched to a gene. The CDR3: CASTRTGDGNTEAFF. The DNA for the CDR3 is TGTGCCAGTACTCGTACAGGGGATGGAAACACTGAAGCTTTCTTT.

This chain connects TRBV27 to TRBJ2-7, with 8 bases identical to TRBD1. The CDR3 length is 14 residues. Looked up from germline, CDR1 is MNHEY and CDR2 is SMNVEV (reference sequence). After removal of 3 bases from V and 5 bases from J, the junction contained 6 bases not matched to a gene. CDR3 sequence: CASSLRTGLHEQYF. For the CDR3, the DNA is TGTGCCAGCAGTTTGCGGACAGGGCTGCACGAGCAGTACTTC.

This clonotype was counted at least ten times. The chain employs TRBV12-3 or TRBV12-4 and TRBJ2-3; TRBD2 aligns across 10 bases. The CDR3 sequence is 16 residues long. J gave up 0 bases and V 6 bases, and 6 bases lay outside the gene matches. CDR3 region: CASSWTSGSSTDTQYF. CDR3 bases: TGTGCCAGCAGCTGGACTAGCGGATCTAGCACAGATACGCAGTATTTT.

This chain connects TRBV20-1 to TRBJ1-1, with unresolved D. Between the trimmed V and J ends, which lost 4 bases and 5 bases, there was a span of 5 bases. Per germline, CDR1 DFQATT and CDR2 SNEGSKA (reference sequence). This CDR3 has 10 amino acids. CDR3 sequence reads: CSATTTEAFF. The CDR3 nucleotides are TGCAGTGCTACCACAACTGAAGCTTTCTTT.

The CDR3 spells CASSLSGTGYGYTF. CDR3 in DNA: TGTGCCAGTAGTCTTTCCGGGACGGGGTATGGCTACACCTTC. The chain is built from TRBV27 and TRBJ1-2; maybe TRBD1 (5 bases). From germline, CDR1 is MNHEY and CDR2 SMNVEV (reference sequence). The CDR3 spans 14 residues. The V end was cut by 9 bases, the J end by 5 bases, with 19 bases between.

This clonotype has a count of ten or more. The chain has TRBV7-2 and TRBJ2-7; a possible D gene is TRBD2 (6 bases). Per the germline V gene, CDR1 is SGHTA and CDR2 is FQGNSA. The V end lost 1 base, the J end lost 5 bases, and 18 bases lay between the germline ends. The CDR3 spans 16 residues. CDR3 in amino acids: CASSLVRRERTNEQYF. For the CDR3, the DNA is TGTGCCAGCAGCTTAGTAAGGCGGGAACGAACGAACGAGCAGTACTTC.

The J gene is TRBJ2-7, the V gene TRBV27; either TRBD1 or TRBD2 may supply D (5 bases each). The CDR3 runs to 15 residues. Per germline, CDR1 MNHEY and CDR2 SMNVEV (reference sequence). Trimming shortened V by 3 bases and J by 6 bases, and 18 bases separated the two germline ends. CDR3 region: CASSFSPGRTREQYF. The CDR3 coding sequence is TGTGCCAGCAGTTTTTCTCCGGGACGAACGCGCGAGCAGTACTTC.

This sequence joins TRBV20-1 and TRBJ2-3, with TRBD2 identical over 7 bases. This CDR3 comprises 13 residues. Losses at the gene ends were 7 bases for V and 6 bases for J; bases not matched to a gene: 10. The germline V gene encodes CDR1 DFQATT and CDR2 SNEGSKA (reference sequence). As DNA, the CDR3 is TGCAGTGTCGGGGGGATAACTGTGGATACGCAGTATTTT. Translated, it gives CSVGGITVDTQYF.

The rearrangement links TRBV4-1 to TRBJ2-1; 8 bases are a match to TRBD1. The V gene end was trimmed by 3 bases and the J gene end by 6 bases; junction bases not matched to a gene: 13. There are 17 residues in the CDR3. Germline CDR1 MGHRA, CDR2 YSYEKL. Here the CDR3 reads CASSHLPGTGNGNEQFF. The CDR3 coding sequence is TGCGCCAGCAGCCACTTACCCGGGACAGGTAACGGCAATGAGCAGTTCTTC.

The chain recombines TRBV7-1 with TRBJ2-2, with TRBD2 matching 8 bases. TRBV7-1 is flagged as an ORF with uncertain function. Germline trimming cut 5 bases from V and 4 bases from J; bases unmatched to any gene: 6. The length of the CDR3 is 15 residues. The CDR3 DNA is TGTGCCAGCAGCACGGCGGGGGGTATCACCGGGGAGCTGTTTTTT. Its translation: CASSTAGGITGELFF.

Only one count was recorded for this clonotype. V gene TRBV20-1 combines with J gene TRBJ1-6, with 10 bases identical to TRBD1. The V and J ends lost 0 bases and 10 bases, in that order; junction bases with no gene match: 6. This CDR3 region has 15 residues. Germline lookup yields CDR1 DFQATT and CDR2 SNEGSKA (reference sequence). The CDR3 nucleotides are TGCAGTGCTAGAGATCTGCGGGACAGGGGATCACCCCTCCACTTT. The encoded protein is CSARDLRDRGSPLHF.

The sample holds a few counts of this clonotype. The rearrangement uses TRBV29-1 and TRBJ1-1; D is uncertain. Germline-derived CDR1 and CDR2 are SQVTM and ANQGSEA. The V end was cut by 5 bases, the J end by 6 bases, with 7 bases between. The CDR3 totals 10 residues. For the CDR3, the DNA is TGCAGCGTTTTCCGGGCTGAAGCTTTCTTT. Translated: CSVFRAEAFF.

This sequence joins TRBV7-9 and TRBJ2-2, with 11 positions matching TRBD2. The CDR3 sequence is 16 residues long. The germline gives CDR1 SEHNR, CDR2 FQNEAQ (reference sequence). Losses at the gene ends were 2 bases for V and 6 bases for J; bases not matched to a gene: 5. The CDR3: CASSLPSGGPSGELFF. In DNA, the CDR3 is TGTGCCAGCAGCTTACCTAGCGGGGGGCCCTCCGGGGAGCTGTTTTTT.

This clonotype was counted a few times. The chain combines TRBV7-8 with TRBJ2-3; 9 bases fit TRBD2. The CDR3 extends over 15 amino acids. Per the germline V gene, CDR1 is SGHVS and CDR2 is FQNEAQ. V lost 6 bases, J lost 8 bases, and 12 bases stayed unmatched. DNA of the CDR3: TGTGCCAGCAGTTTACCCGGGACTAGCTTTGTTACGCAGTATTTT. Its protein product is CASSLPGTSFVTQYF.

This clonotype appeared many times. The chain has TRBV2 and TRBJ2-3; D is possibly TRBD1 (6 bases). This CDR3 has 14 amino acids. Trimming shortened V by 6 bases and J by 2 bases, and 12 bases separated the two germline ends. From germline, CDR1 is SNHLY and CDR2 FYNNEI. CDR3 sequence: CASRLQGPTDTQYF. The CDR3 coding sequence is TGTGCCAGCAGGCTACAGGGACCCACAGATACGCAGTATTTT.

This clonotype occurred a few times. V and J are TRBV9 and TRBJ1-3; 7 nucleotides match TRBD1. V was clipped by 3 bases and J by 0 bases; unmatched bases: 18. The length of the CDR3 is 20 residues. Germline-derived CDR1 and CDR2 are SGDLS and YYNGEE. CDR3 loop: CASSADPDRPPDYSGNTIYF. DNA for the CDR3: TGTGCCAGCAGCGCGGACCCGGACAGGCCACCGGATTACTCTGGAAACACCATATATTTT.

There are a few counts of this clonotype. The chain carries TRBV19 and TRBJ2-1; the D gene is possibly TRBD1 (6 bases). V was pared by 6 bases and J by 4 bases, with 16 bases between. The CDR3 is 15 residues long. Germline V gene lookup returns CDR1 LNHDA and CDR2 SQIVND (reference sequence). The CDR3 reads CASRNTGFLYNEQFF. CDR3 nucleotides: TGTGCCAGTAGGAACACAGGGTTTCTTTACAATGAGCAGTTCTTC.

The gene calls are TRBV9 and TRBJ1-2; D might be TRBD1 (5 bases). The CDR3 is made up of 13 amino acids. Deletions cut 3 bases from V and 7 bases from J, with 13 bases between. CDR1 is SGDLS, CDR2 YYNGEE, per germline. CDR3 bases: TGTGCCAGCAGCGCCAGGGATGGTCGTGGCTACACCTTC. Translation gives CASSARDGRGYTF.

The J gene is TRBJ1-4, the V gene TRBV5-4; maybe TRBD1 (6 bases). Trimming removed 0 bases at V and 8 bases at J, with 11 bases between. Germline CDR1 reads SGHNT; CDR2 reads YYREEE (reference sequence). The CDR3 contains 14 residues. CDR3 DNA: TGTGCCAGCAGCTTGGAGGGGGGAGGAGAAAAACTGTTTTTT. Amino acid sequence: CASSLEGGGEKLFF.

This clonotype was observed a few times. V is TRBV7-3 and J is TRBJ1-1; a possible D gene is TRBD1 (6 bases). The germline CDR1 and CDR2 sequences are SGHTA and FQGTGA. This CDR3 has 15 residues. The V end was cut by 2 bases, the J end by 4 bases, with 14 bases between. DNA for the CDR3: TGTGCCAGCAGCTTAGAGGGGGACCCGGGCACTGAAGCTTTCTTT. Translated: CASSLEGDPGTEAFF.

The V and J genes are TRBV28 and TRBJ2-5; 9 nucleotides match TRBD1. The germline V gene encodes CDR1 MDHEN and CDR2 SYDVKM. J was trimmed by 0 bases and V by 8 bases; bases with no gene match: 10. There are 16 residues in the CDR3. The CDR3: CASLGGDREDQETQYF. Here the CDR3 DNA reads TGTGCCAGCCTCGGAGGGGACAGGGAGGACCAAGAGACCCAGTACTTC.

This clonotype has a count of ten or more. The chain combines TRBV12-3 or TRBV12-4 with TRBJ1-2; 8 bases match TRBD1. Trimming at V came to 3 bases and at J to 5 bases, leaving 11 bases not matched to a gene. This CDR3 has 16 residues. CDR3 sequence: CASSFALQGVAYGYTF. CDR3 sequence (DNA): TGTGCCAGCAGTTTTGCTCTACAGGGGGTTGCTTATGGCTACACCTTC.

As for this clonotype: The conserved closing phenylalanine or tryptophan is absent in this CDR3, likely reflecting a read error. The DNA is left out, because the CDR3 cannot be placed on it with certainty; the CDR3 is given as TCRdb lists it. The chain's CDR3 is CASTAGSRL. The rearrangement uses TRBV28 and TRBJ2-7; the table's D call TRBD1 went unverified against the DNA. Inclusive of both ends, the CDR3 amounts to 9 amino acids. CDR1 and CDR2 (germline): MDHEN, SYDVKM.

This clonotype appeared many times. The J gene is TRBJ2-2, the V gene TRBV7-6; D is possibly TRBD1 or TRBD2 (6 bases each). V lost 4 bases and J 0 bases, leaving 9 bases between the germline ends. Germline V gene data show CDR1 as SGHVS and CDR2 as FNYEAQ. The CDR3 is 15 amino acids. The chain's CDR3 is CASSWGASNTGELFF. CDR3 nucleotides: TGTGCCAGCAGCTGGGGGGCATCGAACACCGGGGAGCTGTTTTTT.

The sample holds a few counts of this clonotype. This chain joins TRBV12-5 and TRBJ2-4, with TRBD1 matching over 7 bases. Unmatched junction bases numbered 2, after V lost 6 bases and J lost 6 bases. Germline CDR1 reads LGHNT; CDR2 reads FRNRAP. CDR3 size: 12 residues. The CDR3 reads CASGQGLNIQYF. As DNA, the CDR3 is TGTGCTAGTGGACAGGGGTTAAACATTCAGTACTTC.

The chain combines TRBV7-6 with TRBJ2-1; D remains ambiguous. Between the trimmed V and J ends, which lost 10 bases and 0 bases, there was a span of 10 bases. Looked up from germline, CDR1 is SGHVS and CDR2 is FNYEAQ. The CDR3 length is 13 residues. The CDR3 DNA reads as TGTGCCACCGAATGGGGCTCCTACAATGAGCAGTTCTTC. Encoded protein: CATEWGSYNEQFF.

This clonotype has just a few counts. The genes are TRBV24-1 and TRBJ2-5; D is tentatively TRBD1 or TRBD2 (6 bases each). The CDR3 spans 18 residues. The V end was cut by 5 bases, the J end by 0 bases, with 21 bases between. CDR1 KGHDR and CDR2 SFDVKD come from the germline V gene. CDR3 nucleotides: TGTGCCACCAGTGGGAGGGCAGGGGCCAACTCGTACCAAGAGACCCAGTACTTC. It codes for CATSGRAGANSYQETQYF.

This clonotype was detected ten times or more. This rearrangement joins TRBV7-6 to TRBJ1-6, with D possibly matching TRBD1 (5 bases). The CDR3 has 19 residues. Germline V gene data show CDR1 as SGHVS and CDR2 as FNYEAQ. V was shortened by 5 bases and J by 10 bases, with 30 bases between the two germline ends. Here the CDR3 reads CASSAERGSAGRANSPLHF. DNA for the CDR3: TGTGCCAGCAGCGCAGAACGGGGTTCGGCAGGGCGGGCGAACTCACCCCTCCACTTT.

A few counts support this clonotype. The chain couples TRBV5-6 to TRBJ2-7; 7 bases line up with TRBD1. Germline V gives CDR1 SGHDT, CDR2 YYEEEE. J gave up 10 bases and V 0 bases, and 4 bases lay outside the gene matches. The length of the CDR3 is 12 residues. CDR3 sequence reads: CASSLGTGQQYF. DNA for the CDR3: TGTGCCAGCAGCTTGGGGACAGGTCAACAGTACTTC.